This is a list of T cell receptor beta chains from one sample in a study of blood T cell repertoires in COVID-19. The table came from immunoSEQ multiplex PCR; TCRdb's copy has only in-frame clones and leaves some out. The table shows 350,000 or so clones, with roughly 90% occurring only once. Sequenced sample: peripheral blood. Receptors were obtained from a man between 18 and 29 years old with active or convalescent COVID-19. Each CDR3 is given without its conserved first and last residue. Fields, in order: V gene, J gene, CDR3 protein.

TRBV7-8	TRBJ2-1	ASTRLAGMFNNEQF
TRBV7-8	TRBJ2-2	ASTPAVSGWLF
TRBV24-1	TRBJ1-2	ATSGPDREGSGYT
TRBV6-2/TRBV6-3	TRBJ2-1	ASSRHEGGREQF
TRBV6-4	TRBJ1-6	ASSEGQGGNSPLH
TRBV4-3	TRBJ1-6	ASGQGGDSPLH
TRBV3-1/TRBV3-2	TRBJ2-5	ASSQIPGGTQY
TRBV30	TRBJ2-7	AWGTAYEQY
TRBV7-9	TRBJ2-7	ASSSSWQDGGVYEQY
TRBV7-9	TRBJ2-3	ASSPGILIEDTQY
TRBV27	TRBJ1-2	ASSRLYDGGYGYT
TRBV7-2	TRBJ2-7	ASSLVRQPTGAYYEQY
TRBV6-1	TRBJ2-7	ASSEGQGALYEQY
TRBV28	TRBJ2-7	ASSSGLAGDDEQY
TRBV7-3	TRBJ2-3	ASSLYPSGVEDTQY
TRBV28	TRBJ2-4	ASSFMVGGGNIQY
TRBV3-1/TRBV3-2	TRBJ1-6	ASSLGQINSPLH
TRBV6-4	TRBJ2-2	ASKSGNTGELF
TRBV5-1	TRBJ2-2	ASSPTGTPLTGELF
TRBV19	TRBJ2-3	ASSSPSAKGTDTQY
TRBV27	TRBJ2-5	ASRGGLETQY
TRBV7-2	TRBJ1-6	ASSYSSGNSPLH
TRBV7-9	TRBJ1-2	ASSLAQGAHGYT
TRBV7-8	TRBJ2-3	ASSLRDYSFLQY
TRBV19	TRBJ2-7	ASSNRGQVSYEQY
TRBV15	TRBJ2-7	ATRPKQDSYEQY
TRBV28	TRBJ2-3	ASSFGTSTDTQY
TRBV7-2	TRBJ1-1	ASSLTWTDTEAF
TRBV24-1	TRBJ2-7	ATSGSGGAYEQY
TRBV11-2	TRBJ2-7	ASSLALEQY
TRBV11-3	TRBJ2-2	ASSRGAGSGELF
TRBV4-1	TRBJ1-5	ASSQEYTGNQPQH
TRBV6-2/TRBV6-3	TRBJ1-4	ASSPGSHHEKLF
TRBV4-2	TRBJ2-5	ASSHATSGGAETQY
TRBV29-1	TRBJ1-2	SVASLREGYT
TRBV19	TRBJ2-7	ASSAGPDLAYEQY
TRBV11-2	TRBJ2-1	ASSLAGGGSYNEQF
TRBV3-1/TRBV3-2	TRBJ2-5	ASSWGRGDAY
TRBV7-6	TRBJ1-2	ASSAGQGGYGYT
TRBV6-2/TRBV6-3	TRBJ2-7	ASSPIRGVFGEQY
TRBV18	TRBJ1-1	ASSPQTGENTEAF
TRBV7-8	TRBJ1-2	ASSGTGIYGYT